These 17 T cell receptor beta chains were sequenced from one sample in a study of Ad26.COV2.S vaccination and SARS-CoV-2 variants. Noted treatment: roughly 20 received Ad26.COV2.S at low or high dose, single or two shots; about 5 received placebo; per-sample allocation not given. After the first vaccine or placebo injection, samples were drawn on day 63. The table came from immunoSEQ multiplex PCR; TCRdb's copy has only in-frame clones and leaves some out. This sample has fewer than 400,000 clones, with about 82% found just once. The specimen comprised peripheral blood, sampled in a trial of Ad26.COV2.S vaccine versus placebo. These receptors all come from a person between 18 and 59 years old who received the Ad26.COV2.S COVID-19 vaccine or a placebo.

The rearrangement uses TRBV5-1 and TRBJ2-6; no reliable D call. Germline V CDR1 and CDR2: SGHRS, YFSETQ. The CDR3 loop spans 14 amino acids. With 4 bases removed from V and 0 bases from J, the gap between germline ends came to 5 bases. The CDR3 reads CASSDNSGANVLTF. DNA of the CDR3: TGCGCCAGCAGCGACAACTCTGGGGCCAACGTCCTGACTTTC.

This chain uses TRBV30 with TRBJ1-4; D gene uncertain. This CDR3 contains 15 residues. CDR1 and CDR2 from the germline V gene are GTSNPN and SVGIG (reference sequence). The germline V and J ends were trimmed by 3 bases and 5 bases, with 16 bases remaining between them. The CDR3 spells CAWRKKAGLNEKLFF. CDR3 bases: TGTGCCTGGAGGAAGAAAGCAGGCTTAAATGAAAAACTGTTTTTT.

This clone was counted a single time. The gene calls are TRBV7-8 and TRBJ2-4; the match to TRBD1 covers 11 bases. V was clipped by 5 bases and J by 3 bases; unmatched bases: 9. The CDR3 consists of 17 residues. Germline lookup yields CDR1 SGHVS and CDR2 FQNEAQ. CDR3 protein: CASSTHRDRGIKNIQYF. The CDR3 coding sequence is TGTGCCAGCAGCACCCACCGGGACAGGGGGATCAAAAACATTCAGTACTTC.

This clone was recorded a few times. The CDR3 DNA reads TGCGCCAGCAGCCCCTTGGTCATACAGGGGCCTGAAGCTTTCTTT. Its translation: CASSPLVIQGPEAFF. The chain uses TRBV4-1 and TRBJ1-1; 7 nucleotides agree with TRBD1. V lost 4 bases to trimming and J lost 6 bases; unmatched junction nucleotides: 11. CDR1 is MGHRA and CDR2 is YSYEKL in the germline V gene. The CDR3 runs 15 residues.

J is TRBJ1-1 and V is TRBV5-4; the D is unclear. This CDR3 contains 18 residues. V lost 0 bases to trimming and J lost 3 bases, with 21 bases between them. Germline V gene lookup returns CDR1 SGHNT and CDR2 YYREEE (reference sequence). The CDR3 DNA sequence: TGTGCCAGCAGCTTGGCCAACGGGTGGGGTCTAGGAGACACTGAAGCTTTCTTT. Its translation is CASSLANGWGLGDTEAFF.

The chain carries TRBV27 and TRBJ2-3, with 8 positions matching TRBD1. Unmatched junction bases numbered 8, after V lost 6 bases and J lost 6 bases. Germline V lookup: CDR1 MNHEY, CDR2 SMNVEV (reference sequence). The CDR3 loop spans 14 amino acids. Written as DNA, the CDR3 is TGTGCCAGCAGAAGACAGGGGACCGGGGATACGCAGTATTTT. It specifies CASRRQGTGDTQYF.

This rearrangement joins TRBV3-1 (or the pseudogene TRBV3-2) to TRBJ2-4; the D is unclear. Germline V gene lookup returns CDR1 LGHDT and CDR2 YNNKEL (reference sequence). This CDR3 is 13 amino acids long. With 0 bases removed from V and 6 bases from J, the gap between germline ends came to 6 bases. In DNA form, the CDR3 reads TGTGCCAGCAGCCAAGAGTCGGTAAACATTCAGTACTTC. Translating gives CASSQESVNIQYF.

The gene calls are TRBV19 and TRBJ1-1, with D tentatively TRBD1 (5 bases). The CDR3 length is 16 residues. V dropped 5 bases and J dropped 0 bases, with 16 bases sitting between them. CDR1 is LNHDA and CDR2 is SQIVND in the germline V gene (reference sequence). For the CDR3, the DNA is TGTGCCAGTAGTGATGCGGGGGGTCGAATGAACACTGAAGCTTTCTTT. It encodes CASSDAGGRMNTEAFF.

This clone was observed a single time. The rearrangement uses TRBV13 and TRBJ2-3; 9 positions match TRBD1. The V gene end was trimmed by 4 bases and the J gene end by 10 bases; junction bases not matched to a gene: 3. The CDR3 is 12 residues long. Germline V gene lookup returns CDR1 PRHDT and CDR2 FYEKMQ (reference sequence). In DNA, the CDR3 is TGTGCCAGCAGCTGGACAGGGGCATCGCAGTATTTT. Residues: CASSWTGASQYF.

This chain links TRBV19 with TRBJ2-3, with D hard to call. Trimming stripped 3 bases from V and 0 bases from J, with 10 bases between. Germline V gives CDR1 LNHDA, CDR2 SQIVND (reference sequence). The CDR3 consists of 15 residues. In nucleotides, the CDR3 is TGTGCCAGTAGTATTGGCAGTTCTAGCACAGATACGCAGTATTTT. This codes for CASSIGSSSTDTQYF. The variable domain in full, completed from reference TRBV19 and TRBJ2-3, reads DGGITQSPKYLFRKEGQNVTLSCEQNLNHDAMYWYRQDPGQGLRLIYYSQIVNDFQKGDIAEGYSVSREKKESFPLTVTSAQKNPTAFYLCASSIGSSSTDTQYFGPGTRLTVL.

This clone was recorded only once. The CDR3, as DNA: TGTGCCAGCAGTGAATCAACAGGGTCCTACGAGCAGTACTTC. Residues: CASSESTGSYEQYF. This chain connects TRBV25-1 to TRBJ2-7, with D possibly matching TRBD1 (6 bases). The V end lost 1 base, the J end lost 1 base, and 8 bases lay between the germline ends. Looked up from germline, CDR1 is MGHDK and CDR2 is SYGVNS. This CDR3 has 14 amino acids.

CDR3 in DNA: TGTGCCACCAGCGAAGGGGGCAAGACTGAAGCTTTCTTT. It specifies CATSEGGKTEAFF. The chain links TRBV15 to TRBJ1-1; 7 bases match TRBD1. Losses at the gene ends were 5 bases for V and 5 bases for J; bases not matched to a gene: 5. CDR3 length: 13 amino acids. The germline CDR1 and CDR2 sequences are LNHNV and YYDKDF (reference sequence). Full variable domain (outside the CDR3, taken from reference TRBV15 and TRBJ1-1): DAMVIQNPRYQVTQFGKPVTLSCSQTLNHNVMYWYQQKSSQAPKLLFHYYDKDFNNEADTPDNFQSRRPNTSFCFLDIRSPGLGDTAMYLCATSEGGKTEAFFGQGTRLTVV.

J is TRBJ1-1 and V is TRBV4-1; TRBD1 matches at 7 bases. The CDR3 consists of 16 residues. Trimming cost V 4 bases and J 0 bases; bases outside gene matches: 8. Germline CDR1 MGHRA, CDR2 YSYEKL. DNA for the CDR3: TGCGCCAGCAGCCCACAAGGGGGGACAGTGAACACTGAAGCTTTCTTT. It encodes CASSPQGGTVNTEAFF.

In its sample, this clone was seen many times. Written as DNA, the CDR3 is TGTGCCTACCACAGGGACAGACCTAACTATGGCTACACCTTC. This gives the protein CAYHRDRPNYGYTF. The chain joins TRBV30 to TRBJ1-2; 7 bases fit TRBD1. There are 14 residues in the CDR3. Losses at the gene ends were 7 bases for V and 0 bases for J; bases not matched to a gene: 8. CDR1 and CDR2 from the germline V gene are GTSNPN and SVGIG (reference sequence). Based on the CDR3 plus reference TRBV30 and TRBJ1-2, the full variable domain is SQTIHQWPATLVQPVGSPLSLECTVEGTSNPNLYWYRQAAGRGLQLLFYSVGIGQISSEVPQNLSASRPQDRQFILSSKKLLLSDSGFYLCAYHRDRPNYGYTFGSGTRLTVV.

V is TRBV12-3 or TRBV12-4 and J is TRBJ1-2; D perhaps matches TRBD1 (6 bases). The V gene lost 6 bases and the J gene lost 2 bases, with 10 bases spanning the gap. This CDR3 has 13 amino acids. This CDR3 is CASSPDSNYGYTF. CDR3 nucleotide sequence: TGTGCCAGCAGCCCGGACAGCAACTATGGCTACACCTTC.

The chain is built from TRBV23-1 and TRBJ1-2, with no clear D. TRBV23-1 is given ORF status, its function remaining uncertain. Trimming removed 5 bases at V and 7 bases at J, with 11 bases between. This CDR3 has 12 residues. CDR3 protein: CASSRDMCGYTF. CDR3 nucleotides: TGCGCCAGCAGTAGGGATATGTGTGGCTACACCTTC.

This clone was counted a single time. V and J are TRBV6-6 and TRBJ1-2, with D unresolved. Trimming took 2 bases from V and 3 from J, leaving 10 bases between them. CDR1 and CDR2 from the germline V gene are MNHNY and SVGAGI (reference sequence). The CDR3 length is 14 residues. The CDR3 DNA sequence: TGTGCCAGCAGTTACCCCCCTCTCGACTATGGCTACACCTTC. Residues: CASSYPPLDYGYTF.